This T cell receptor (beta chain) stems from a study of blood T cells in healthy people across ages. The CDR3 has 15 residues. After removal of 6 bases from V and 4 bases from J, the junction contained 9 bases not matched to a gene. CDR1 and CDR2 (germline): SNHLY, FYNNEI. A J-beta primer mix and a sample-barcoded 5' primer were used in a second PCR of about 7 to 11 cycles. TCRdb itself ran the 5' RACE reads through MiXCR, one entry per CDR3 protein. The table records over 700,000 distinct CDR3 sequences, approximately 25% of them present only once. This sample also belongs to another study, concerning T cells of mothers and their children.

Sequenced sample: blood. The receptor was isolated from a boy aged 5-17 years in good health. The chain employs TRBV2 and TRBJ1-1, with 9 bases fitting TRBD1. CDR3 loop: CASSPTQGAGTEAFF. The CDR3 DNA follows: TGTGCCAGCAGCCCGACACAGGGGGCTGGCACTGAAGCTTTCTTT.